This TCR beta chain was identified in a study of blood T cell repertoires in COVID-19. Looking at the study overall: The study drew acute and convalescent COVID-19 samples from the United States, Italy and Spain.

The germline gives CDR1 SGHTA, CDR2 FQGNSA. V was shortened by 3 bases and J by 3 bases, with 12 bases between the two germline ends. The CDR3 consists of 15 residues. How the authors handled the data: Reference gene primers were amplified, and this amplification served to estimate nucleated cell counts. Using immunoSEQ multiplex PCR, the repertoire was profiled, and TCRdb retains in-frame clones only, with some absent. The D gene and trimming were derived from the DNA, and the V and J assignments and clone size from that table. This table holds approximately 130,000 clones, around 85% found once. The TCR sequence derives from a woman aged 50 to 60 who had recovered from COVID-19. Sequencing input: peripheral blood. The chain combines TRBV7-2 with TRBJ2-4, with a weak D call TRBD2 (6 bases). This CDR3 reads CASSLGGSHKNIQYF. The DNA for the CDR3 is TGTGCCAGCAGCTTGGGGGGATCCCACAAAAACATTCAGTACTTC. The full variable domain, in which reference TRBV7-2 and TRBJ2-4 provide the parts outside the CDR3, is GAGVSQSPSNKVTEKGKDVELRCDPISGHTALYWYRQSLGQGLEFLIYFQGNSAPDKSGLPSDRFSAERTGGSVSTLTIQRTQQEDSAVYLCASSLGGSHKNIQYFGAGTRLSVL.